This T cell receptor (beta chain) was captured in a study of immune cell composition in non-small cell lung cancer. Of note for this clone: No antigen is known for it.

Findings and caveats of the study: Lung adenocarcinomas had lower top 10 clone scores and clonality than squamous tumours. Adenocarcinomas with higher top tumour-associated clone frequency had more reactive TILs. Tumour TCR-beta clonality showed no significant link to smoking pack-years.

The assay was immunoSEQ multiplex PCR, and TCRdb's table has in-frame clones only and misses some. The sample yields 15,000 or so clones, roughly 66% seen once. CDR1 is SGHNT and CDR2 is YYREEE in the germline V gene (reference sequence). V gave up 5 bases and J gave up 2 bases; unmatched junction bases: 6. CDR3 length: 15 residues. Frozen unsorted single-cell suspensions supplied the genomic DNA. This chain links TRBV5-4 with TRBJ2-5; 10 nucleotides agree with TRBD2. Sequencing was done on a sample of lung tumor tissue. The TCR originated in a human donor with non-small cell lung cancer. The CDR3 DNA reads TGTGCCAGCAGTCCTCAGACTAGCGGGCAAGAGACCCAGTACTTC. Its protein product is CASSPQTSGQETQYF.